This is a list of T cell receptor beta chains from one sample in a study of OX40 agonist ivuxolimab in advanced cancers. The table came from immunoSEQ multiplex PCR; TCRdb's copy has only in-frame clones and leaves some out. The sample has more than 65,000 clones, roughly 90% seen once; the top ten hold over 6.5%. Material: CD4+ or CD8+ T cells sorted from blood, obtained in a trial of the OX40 agonist ivuxolimab. The receptors here all came from an adult with an advanced solid tumor such as melanoma, head and neck, liver or kidney cancer. The CDR3 runs from the conserved cysteine through the conserved F or W. D genes are given only for firm matches.

CDR3aa,CDR3nt,d_gene,j_gene,v_gene
CASSFHLAGEGTDTQYF,TGTGCCAGCAGTTTCCACCTAGCGGGAGAGGGCACAGATACGCAGTATTTT,TRBD2,TRBJ2-3,TRBV27
CSVEGGEGRHEKLFF,TGCAGCGTTGAGGGAGGGGAGGGAAGGCATGAAAAACTGTTTTTT,-,TRBJ1-4,TRBV29-1
CASSVARMGGGTEAAFF,TGTGCCAGCAGCGTAGCTAGGATGGGAGGGGGGACAGAGGCGGCTTTCTTT,TRBD1,TRBJ1-1,TRBV9
CASSRQEIDTEAFF,TGTGCCAGCAGCAGACAGGAGATTGACACTGAAGCTTTCTTT,-,TRBJ1-1,TRBV6-5
CASSIFVSYEQYF,TGTGCCAGTAGTATATTTGTGAGTTACGAGCAGTACTTC,-,TRBJ2-7,TRBV19
CASSGQEQETQYF,TGTGCCAGTTCGGGACAGGAGCAAGAGACCCAGTACTTC,TRBD1,TRBJ2-5,TRBV6-1
CASTKPLLAGGTDTQYF,TGTGCCAGCACTAAGCCGCTTCTAGCGGGGGGCACAGATACGCAGTATTTT,TRBD2,TRBJ2-3,TRBV7-9
CASSYAGLAPVNIQYF,TGTGCCAGCAGCTATGCGGGACTAGCGCCGGTCAACATTCAGTACTTC,TRBD2,TRBJ2-4,TRBV2
CASSIAILRDDEQYF,TGTGCCAGCAGCATTGCGATTCTCCGGGACGACGAGCAGTACTTC,-,TRBJ2-7,TRBV7-2
CASTGTGVYNEQFF,TGTGCCAGCACCGGGACAGGGGTCTACAATGAGCAGTTCTTC,TRBD1,TRBJ2-1,TRBV27
CASSQGRGATYEQYF,TGCGCCAGCAGCCAAGGGAGGGGGGCCACCTACGAGCAGTACTTC,-,TRBJ2-7,TRBV4-3